These 30 T cell receptor beta chains share one sample of origin, sequenced in a study of immune characterization of retroperitoneal liposarcoma. TCRdb recomputed calls from the PCR reads with MiXCR, one row per CDR3 protein. Among some 9,600 distinct CDR3 sequences, around a third were seen once, and the ten largest hold around a quarter. The material sequenced was tumor tissue. Receptors originate from a male donor with retroperitoneal liposarcoma.

The chain combines TRBV7-2 with TRBJ2-1, with D possibly matching TRBD2 (6 bases). Germline V gene data show CDR1 as SGHTA and CDR2 as FQGNSA. V shed 7 bases and J shed 10 bases, with 20 bases lying between them. The CDR3 extends over 14 amino acids. CDR3 bases: TGTGCCAGCAACCCCGGGGGTGTGACCTACGAGCAGTTCTTC. Amino acids: CASNPGGVTYEQFF.

This clonotype has only a few counts. The chain uses TRBV6-1 and TRBJ2-1; TRBD1 or TRBD2 may be the D gene (5 bases each). The CDR3 spans 11 residues. In germline, CDR1 is MNHNS, CDR2 SASEGT. V was clipped by 6 bases and J by 13 bases, with 13 bases between them. CDR3 nucleotide sequence: TGTGCCAGCAGCAGTCCGGGGACCCAGTTCTTC. It yields the protein CASSSPGTQFF.

The CDR3 DNA reads as TGTGCCAGCAGTGAGAGTACAGGGGTCGGCTACGAGCAGTACTTC. As protein: CASSESTGVGYEQYF. The J gene is TRBJ2-1, the V gene TRBV6-1, with 7 bases that match TRBD1. The J call may be incorrect, as the DNA end agrees better with TRBJ2-7. The CDR3 sequence is 15 residues long. Germline V gene data show CDR1 as MNHNS and CDR2 as SASEGT.

CDR3 region: CASSVEGLAKTQYF. DNA for the CDR3: TGTGCCAGCAGCGTTGAGGGACTAGCGAAGACCCAGTACTTC. This rearrangement joins TRBV4-2 to TRBJ2-5, with 10 bases fitting TRBD2. CDR3 length: 14 residues. From germline, CDR1 is LGHNA and CDR2 YNFKEQ. V lost 5 bases, J lost 6 bases, and 6 bases stayed unmatched.

This sequence joins TRBV6-8 and TRBJ2-1; 7 bases are shared with TRBD2. CDR1 and CDR2 (germline): MNHGY, SAAAGT. After removal of 2 bases from V and 5 bases from J, the junction contained 9 bases not matched to a gene. CDR3 length: 16 amino acids. For the CDR3, the DNA is TGTGCCAGCAGTTACGCCCTAGCGGTTCCCCACAATGAGCAGTTCTTC. Residues: CASSYALAVPHNEQFF.

By sample share, this clonotype is medium-sized. The chain links TRBV6-1 to TRBJ2-1; weak D call: TRBD2 (6 bases). The length of the CDR3 is 13 residues. Trimming removed 6 bases at V and 7 bases at J, with 13 bases between. The germline CDR1 and CDR2 sequences are MNHNS and SASEGT. CDR3 bases: TGTGCCAGCAGCACTTTCCGGGGGAATGAGCAGTTCTTC. Its protein is CASSTFRGNEQFF.

This clonotype was counted at least ten times. This sequence joins TRBV6-1 and TRBJ2-1; D possibly uses TRBD1 or TRBD2 (5 bases each). The DNA end lines up better with TRBJ2-7; the J call may be wrong. Germline loops: CDR1 MNHNS, CDR2 SASEGT. The CDR3 covers 14 residues. The CDR3 coding sequence is TGTGCCACAGCCTGGGGGAGAAGCCCCTACGAGCAGTACTTC. It translates to CATAWGRSPYEQYF.

This clonotype was seen many times. The genes are TRBV7-2 and TRBJ2-1; the match to TRBD2 covers 7 bases. Germline V gene data show CDR1 as SGHTA and CDR2 as FQGNSA. The CDR3 runs 15 residues. Unmatched junction bases numbered 11, after V lost 2 bases and J lost 10 bases. The CDR3 DNA is TGTGCCAGCAGCTTAAAGCCTAGCGGTACTCACGAGCAGTTCTTC. This gives the protein CASSLKPSGTHEQFF.

The V gene is TRBV12-3 or TRBV12-4, the J gene TRBJ2-5; D is tentatively TRBD1 or TRBD2 (5 bases each). The end of the DNA fits TRBJ2-1 better, so the J call may be wrong. This CDR3 has 16 amino acids. CDR3 nucleotide sequence: TGTGCCAGCAGCAAACAGACCGGGGCCGGGGCCTATGAGCAGTTCTTC. It yields the protein CASSKQTGAGAYEQFF.

V and J are TRBV10-1 and TRBJ2-3, with TRBD2 matching 7 bases. With V trimmed by 3 bases and J by 6 bases, 6 bases remained unmatched. Per germline, CDR1 WNHNN and CDR2 SYGVQD (reference sequence). CDR3 length equals 14 residues. CDR3 coding DNA: TGCGCCAGCAGTGATACGGGAGGAGAGGATACGCAGTATTTT. Its protein product is CASSDTGGEDTQYF.

The V call is TRBV6-1, the J call TRBJ2-5; the match to TRBD2 covers 8 bases. The CDR3 covers 16 residues. V lost 2 bases to trimming and J lost 11 bases; unmatched junction nucleotides: 16. CDR1 MNHNS and CDR2 SASEGT come from the germline V gene. In DNA form, the CDR3 reads TGTGCCAGCAGTGAAAAAATCCGGGAGGGGGGCAATGAGCAGTACTTC. As protein: CASSEKIREGGNEQYF.

J is TRBJ1-4 and V is TRBV7-8; D not resolved. This CDR3 region has 12 residues. V gave up 5 bases and J gave up 8 bases, with 9 bases separating them. CDR1 SGHVS and CDR2 FQNEAQ come from the germline V gene. CDR3 sequence (DNA): TGTGCCAGCAGCAATTGGCAGGAAAAACTGTTTTTT. Protein sequence: CASSNWQEKLFF.

This clonotype showed up many times. CDR3 amino acids: CASSYGGPSTDTQYF. CDR3 nucleotide sequence: TGTGCCAGCAGTTACGGGGGACCTAGCACAGATACGCAGTATTTT. The chain couples TRBV6-6 to TRBJ2-3; possibly TRBD1 or TRBD2 for D (5 bases each). Germline CDR1 MNHNY, CDR2 SVGAGI (reference sequence). Trimming left V 2 bases short and J 0 bases short, with 9 bases between. The CDR3 consists of 15 residues.

By proportion, this clonotype is medium-sized. The V and J genes are TRBV7-6 and TRBJ2-7, with D possibly TRBD1 on 6 matching bases. With 2 bases removed from V and 1 base from J, the gap between germline ends came to 9 bases. CDR3 length: 14 residues. Germline V gene sequence: CDR1 SGHVS, CDR2 FNYEAQ. CDR3 amino acids: CASSLRGISYEQYF. The CDR3 DNA follows: TGTGCCAGCAGCTTAAGGGGGATTTCCTACGAGCAGTACTTC.

This chain uses TRBV6-1 with TRBJ2-1; 9 bases are shared with TRBD1. Per the germline V gene, CDR1 is MNHNS and CDR2 is SASEGT. The CDR3 extends over 13 amino acids. Trimming cost V 7 bases and J 13 bases; bases outside gene matches: 11. CDR3 in DNA: TGTGCCAGCAACGGACAGGGGCTGAAGACCCAGTTCTTC. Its translation is CASNGQGLKTQFF.

This clonotype turned up a few times. The gene calls are TRBV30 and TRBJ1-1; TRBD1 is a possible D gene (5 bases). V was clipped by 4 bases and J by 7 bases, with 10 bases between them. The CDR3 is 11 amino acids. Per germline, CDR1 GTSNPN and CDR2 SVGIG (reference sequence). As DNA, the CDR3 is TGTGCCTGGAATGGTCAGGGTGAAGCTTTCTTT. This sequence encodes CAWNGQGEAFF.

The V and J genes are TRBV6-1 and TRBJ2-1; 10 bases are shared with TRBD2. This CDR3 has 15 amino acids. Looked up from germline, CDR1 is MNHNS and CDR2 is SASEGT. V shed 5 bases, J shed 5 bases, and the junction held 6 bases outside the gene matches. CDR3 DNA: TGTGCCAGCAGTTTCAGCGGGGGGGCAAACAATGAGCAGTTCTTC. Translating it yields CASSFSGGANNEQFF.

A single count supports this clonotype. This CDR3 reads CASSEIGASYNEQFF. CDR3 nucleotide sequence: TGTGCCAGCAGTGAAATCGGGGCATCCTACAATGAGCAGTTCTTC. This chain joins TRBV6-1 and TRBJ2-1; D possibly matches TRBD1 or TRBD2 (5 bases each). Trimming pared 2 bases from V and 1 base from J, leaving 9 bases between. The CDR3 totals 15 residues. Germline V gene sequence: CDR1 MNHNS, CDR2 SASEGT.

This chain links TRBV6-5 with TRBJ2-3; D is unclear. The CDR3 contains 13 residues. V was shortened by 4 bases and J by 2 bases, with 7 bases between the two germline ends. Germline V gives CDR1 MNHEY, CDR2 SVGAGI. The CDR3 is CASSSWYTDTQYF. CDR3 bases: TGTGCCAGCAGTTCCTGGTACACAGATACGCAGTATTTT.

In its sample, this clonotype was seen a few times. This sequence joins TRBV6-4 and TRBJ2-1; TRBD1 matches at 9 bases. This CDR3 comprises 15 residues. Looked up from germline, CDR1 is MRHNA and CDR2 is SNTAGT. V lost 0 bases, J lost 3 bases, and 0 bases stayed unmatched. The chain's CDR3 is CASSDSTGGYNEQFF. CDR3 nucleotide sequence: TGTGCCAGCAGTGACTCGACAGGGGGCTACAATGAGCAGTTCTTC.

This clonotype turned up a few times. The V gene is TRBV27, the J gene TRBJ2-3; 14 nucleotides line up with TRBD2. Unmatched junction bases numbered 10, after V lost 5 bases and J lost 9 bases. Germline values: CDR1 MNHEY, CDR2 SMNVEV (reference sequence). This CDR3 comprises 16 residues. CDR3 sequence (DNA): TGTGCCAGCAGTCGAGGGACTAGCGGGAGTTTGGGAACGCAGTATTTT. The encoded protein is CASSRGTSGSLGTQYF.

This sequence joins TRBV27 and TRBJ2-3, with 8 bases that match TRBD1. The CDR3 totals 16 residues. V shed 6 bases and J 3 bases; nucleotides not matched to a gene: 11. Germline CDR1 MNHEY, CDR2 SMNVEV (reference sequence). The CDR3 nucleotides are TGTGCCAGCAGATTTAAGGGGACAGGCGTAACAGATACGCAGTATTTT. Its translation is CASRFKGTGVTDTQYF.

The rearrangement links TRBV12-3 or TRBV12-4 to TRBJ2-1; D unclear. This CDR3 has 13 residues. Trimming cost V 3 bases and J 6 bases, with 9 bases left between them. CDR3 nucleotide sequence: TGTGCCAGCAGTTTTCTTAGGAGCAATGAGCAGTTCTTC. This gives the protein CASSFLRSNEQFF.

This clonotype is deemed medium-sized. V is TRBV6-1 and J is TRBJ2-5, with 11 bases fitting TRBD1. The J call is uncertain, as TRBJ2-7 better fits the DNA end. The CDR3 contains 15 residues. Germline values: CDR1 MNHNS, CDR2 SASEGT. The CDR3 is CATFESGQGVHEQYF. The CDR3 DNA follows: TGTGCCACCTTCGAATCGGGACAGGGGGTCCACGAGCAGTACTTC.

This clonotype appeared a single time. V usage is TRBV10-2 and J usage is TRBJ2-5; 9 bases are a match to TRBD1. This CDR3 spans 12 amino acids. Unmatched junction bases numbered 6, after V lost 5 bases and J lost 11 bases. CDR1 WSHSY and CDR2 SAAADI come from the germline V gene. Here the CDR3 reads CASSMTGGRQYF. The CDR3 DNA reads as TGCGCCAGCAGTATGACAGGGGGGCGGCAGTACTTC.

The chain's CDR3 is CASSLGTSGRARETQYF. DNA of the CDR3: TGTGCCAGCAGCTTAGGGACTAGCGGGAGGGCGCGAGAGACCCAGTACTTC. The J gene is TRBJ2-1, the V gene TRBV7-6; 15 bases fit TRBD2. The tail of the sequence fits TRBJ2-5 better, so the J call may be wrong. The V gene's germline CDR1 is SGHVS and CDR2 FNYEAQ. This CDR3 is 17 amino acids long.

This clonotype was seen more than once but under ten times. The gene calls are TRBV27 and TRBJ2-1; TRBD2 matches at 10 bases. This CDR3 has 16 amino acids. CDR1 and CDR2 from the germline V gene are MNHEY and SMNVEV (reference sequence). The V segment lost 5 bases and the J segment 3 bases; nucleotides outside the gene matches: 7. CDR3 residues: CASSPKLAGSYNEQFF. The CDR3 DNA sequence: TGTGCCAGCAGTCCCAAACTAGCGGGAAGCTACAATGAGCAGTTCTTC.

The rearrangement joins TRBV6-5 to TRBJ2-5; D not resolved. Germline V lookup: CDR1 MNHEY, CDR2 SVGAGI. The CDR3 is 16 residues long. Trimming pared 0 bases from V and 1 base from J, leaving 12 bases between. CDR3 coding DNA: TGTGCCAGCAGTTACTCGAAGGAGCTACTCCAAGAGACCCAGTACTTC. This sequence encodes CASSYSKELLQETQYF.

This sequence joins TRBV24-1 and TRBJ2-4; 13 nucleotides agree with TRBD2. Germline V gene sequence: CDR1 KGHDR, CDR2 SFDVKD. This CDR3 is built from 12 residues. V lost 10 bases to trimming and J lost 13 bases; unmatched junction nucleotides: 6. The CDR3 is CATGLAGYEQYF. The CDR3 nucleotides read TGTGCCACGGGACTAGCGGGATATGAGCAGTACTTC.

This clonotype was seen a handful of times. The chain joins TRBV12-3 or TRBV12-4 to TRBJ2-1; no clear D. The germline V and J ends were trimmed by 2 bases and 10 bases, with 6 bases remaining between them. This CDR3 spans 11 amino acids. The CDR3 is CASSLSTEQFF. In DNA, the CDR3 is TGTGCCAGCAGTTTAAGCACCGAGCAGTTCTTC.